These 14 T cell receptor beta chains came from one sample sequenced in a study of response to subunit inactivated influenza vaccine. TCRdb analysed the RT-PCR reads with MiXCR anew, one entry per CDR3 protein. The sample carries about 520,000 distinct CDR3 sequences, roughly 7.6% recorded once. The source material was PBMCs from blood, sampled around 2 years after vaccination. The receptors here all came from a man between 45 and 75 years old who received an inactivated influenza vaccine.

This clonotype was seen a few times. The chain employs TRBV7-2 and TRBJ1-5; TRBD1 matches 7 bases. The CDR3 runs 15 residues. V shed 4 bases and J 0 bases; nucleotides not matched to a gene: 3. The germline V gene encodes CDR1 SGHTA and CDR2 FQGNSA. The CDR3 reads CASSSGDSSNQPQHF. Here the CDR3 DNA reads TGTGCCAGCAGCTCCGGGGACAGTAGCAATCAGCCCCAGCATTTT.

This clonotype was picked up a small number of times. The CDR3 bases are TGTGCCAGCAGTTTACAGACAGGGGGCTACACCTTC. Translated: CASSLQTGGYTF. The chain carries TRBV28 and TRBJ1-2; TRBD1 matches at 7 bases. The CDR3 totals 12 residues. Looked up from germline, CDR1 is MDHEN and CDR2 is SYDVKM. Trimming cost V 2 bases and J 8 bases; bases outside gene matches: 2.

This clonotype came up a few times. The chain employs TRBV7-2 and TRBJ2-7; tentative D call: TRBD1 (5 bases). The CDR3 is 11 amino acids. Germline assignment: CDR1 SGHTA and CDR2 FQGNSA. V lost 5 bases and J lost 10, with 12 bases in between. The DNA for the CDR3 is TGTGCCAGCAGCGACCGGACAAAACAGTACTTC. Residues: CASSDRTKQYF. Together with reference TRBV7-2 and TRBJ2-7, the CDR3 gives the full variable domain: GAGVSQSPSNKVTEKGKDVELRCDPISGHTALYWYRQSLGQGLEFLIYFQGNSAPDKSGLPSDRFSAERTGGSVSTLTIQRTQQEDSAVYLCASSDRTKQYFGPGTRLTVT.

The chain carries TRBV5-1 and TRBJ2-7; D is uncertain. There are 13 residues in the CDR3. From germline, CDR1 is SGHRS and CDR2 YFSETQ. V was cut by 3 bases and J by 4 bases, with 11 bases left in between. The CDR3 spells CASSSTTQYEQYF. For the CDR3, the DNA is TGCGCCAGCAGCTCGACGACTCAGTACGAGCAGTACTTC.

This chain joins TRBV5-1 and TRBJ2-5, with 9 bases matching TRBD1. V was clipped by 7 bases and J by 5 bases; unmatched bases: 6. The germline V gene encodes CDR1 SGHRS and CDR2 YFSETQ. The CDR3 extends over 13 amino acids. CDR3 nucleotide sequence: TGCGCCAGCGGACAGGGGTTCGGTGAGACCCAGTACTTC. Its translation is CASGQGFGETQYF.

The rearrangement uses TRBV28 and TRBJ2-3; D gene ambiguous. Germline V lookup: CDR1 MDHEN, CDR2 SYDVKM. This CDR3 has 14 residues. V lost 3 bases and J lost 2, with 9 bases in between. The CDR3 here is CASSFPGPTDTQYF. As DNA, the CDR3 is TGTGCCAGCAGTTTCCCGGGCCCCACAGATACGCAGTATTTT.

This clonotype was seen only a few times. The genes are TRBV21-1 and TRBJ2-7; the table's D call, TRBD1, has no DNA check behind it. TRBV21-1 is an annotated pseudogene. This CDR3 comprises 15 residues. The CDR3 loop reads CASSADRGENYEQYF. In DNA, the CDR3 is TGTGCCAGCAGCGCAGACAGGGGCGAAAACTACGAGCAGTACTTC.

Only a few counts were recorded for this clonotype. The rearrangement uses TRBV20-1 and TRBJ2-3, with TRBD2 matching 7 bases. This CDR3 contains 16 residues. V shed 3 bases, J shed 1 base, and the junction held 10 bases outside the gene matches. Germline assignment: CDR1 DFQATT and CDR2 SNEGSKA (reference sequence). This CDR3 reads CSASGRSGRGTDTQYF. CDR3 coding DNA: TGCAGTGCTAGTGGCAGGAGTGGGAGGGGCACAGATACGCAGTATTTT.

This clonotype came up a few times. The chain is built from TRBV27 and TRBJ1-2, with D tentatively TRBD1 (6 bases). The CDR3 sequence is 15 residues long. Germline loops: CDR1 MNHEY, CDR2 SMNVEV (reference sequence). The ends were cut back, 6 bases at V and 5 bases at J, with 19 bases in the middle. CDR3 loop: CASSGWGAQGYGYTF. The CDR3 region has the DNA TGTGCCAGCAGCGGGTGGGGGGCGCAGGGGTATGGCTACACCTTC.

The V gene is TRBV29-1, the J gene TRBJ2-2; D possibly matches TRBD1 or TRBD2 (5 bases each). Germline-derived CDR1 and CDR2 are SQVTM and ANQGSEA. The CDR3 length is 14 residues. Trimming removed 7 bases from V and 1 base from J, with 13 bases in between. CDR3 residues: CSATGRWNTGELFF. CDR3 DNA: TGCAGCGCCACGGGACGCTGGAACACCGGGGAGCTGTTTTTT.

This clonotype was seen ten or more times. V usage is TRBV24-1 and J usage is TRBJ1-5; TRBD1 agrees at 10 bases. CDR1 KGHDR and CDR2 SFDVKD come from the germline V gene. The J segment lost 8 bases and the V segment lost 4 bases, leaving 13 bases of the junction unmatched. The length of the CDR3 is 17 residues. This CDR3 reads CATSEGQGQGFWKPQHF. The DNA of the CDR3 is TGTGCCACCAGTGAGGGCCAGGGACAGGGGTTCTGGAAGCCCCAGCATTTT.

This clonotype was counted only a few times. The rearrangement joins TRBV18 to TRBJ2-7; D may be TRBD1 (5 bases). The CDR3 totals 13 residues. Germline CDR1 and CDR2: KGHSH and LQKENI. The V end lost 3 bases, the J end lost 2 bases, and 8 bases lay between the germline ends. The CDR3 spells CASSPTDPYEQYF. As DNA, the CDR3 is TGTGCCAGCTCACCGACAGACCCCTACGAGCAGTACTTC.

This clonotype was recorded a few times. The rearrangement uses TRBV7-6 and TRBJ2-5, with 7 nucleotides matching TRBD1. The germline V gene has CDR1 SGHVS and CDR2 FNYEAQ. CDR3 length equals 15 residues. The junction had 5 bases not matched to a gene; V was cut back by 1 base and J by 3 bases. CDR3 residues: CASSLVAGGKETQYF. As DNA, the CDR3 is TGTGCCAGCAGCTTAGTTGCAGGGGGAAAAGAGACCCAGTACTTC.

The chain combines TRBV6-1 with TRBJ2-2, with 7 bases lining up with TRBD2. The V segment lost 4 bases and the J segment 8 bases; nucleotides outside the gene matches: 7. CDR1 MNHNS and CDR2 SASEGT come from the germline V gene. The CDR3 loop spans 14 amino acids. As DNA, the CDR3 is TGTGCCAGCAGTGGGGAGGGTACAAGTGGGGAGCTGTTTTTT. Translating it yields CASSGEGTSGELFF.